This T cell receptor beta chain came from a study of memory CD4+ T cells and cytomegalovirus serostatus. Study findings and constraints: The CMV-associated TCR signature appears largely within the CD4+ memory repertoire. A US-trained random forest predicted CMV serostatus with median AUC around 0.92.

This clone showed up just a few times. Its antigen is not known. Losses at the gene ends were 4 bases for V and 7 bases for J; bases not matched to a gene: 0. This CDR3 spans 12 amino acids. Germline V CDR1 and CDR2: SGHRS, YFSETQ. The sort gate was single viable CD3+CD4+CD8-CD45RO+ cells for memory CD4+ T cells. This table comes from immunoSEQ multiplex PCR, and its TCRdb copy is limited to in-frame clones, with some not included. The data contain 40,000 to 50,000 clones, roughly 80% of them seen just once; the ten biggest clones take up about 1.1%. The genes are TRBV5-1 and TRBJ1-3; 9 bases line up with TRBD1. The sequencing input was memory CD4+ T cells from blood. The receptor was derived from an adult in good health and CMV-seropositive. In DNA, the CDR3 is TGCGCCAGCAGCACAGGGGGCAACACCATATATTTT. Residues: CASSTGGNTIYF.